The rows below give T cell receptor beta chains drawn from one sample of a study of memory CD4+ T cells and cytomegalovirus serostatus. Sequenced by immunoSEQ multiplex PCR; TCRdb stores in-frame clones only, minus some. Of about 54,000 clones listed, roughly four fifths are singletons. The sequenced sample was memory CD4+ T cells from blood. These receptors all come from an adult in good health and CMV-seronegative. CDR3s include the opening cysteine and the closing phenylalanine or tryptophan. The D gene is left open where the match is weak. Part of the rows lack a size; the others show once, few, many or a class for expanded clones.

j_gene | v_gene | d_gene | abundance | CDR3aa | CDR3nt
TRBJ2-3 | TRBV25-1 | TRBD2 | NA | CASGLAGGTDTQYF | TGTGCCAGCGGACTAGCGGGGGGCACAGATACGCAGTATTTT
TRBJ2-3 | TRBV7-7 | NA | NA | CASSRERASDTQYF | TGTGCTAGCAGCCGCGAAAGGGCATCTGATACGCAGTATTTT
TRBJ2-4 | TRBV4-1 | TRBD2 | NA | CASSQEPSGRVGNIQYF | TGCGCCAGCAGCCAAGAACCGAGCGGGAGGGTTGGAAACATTCAGTACTTC
TRBJ2-1 | TRBV4-3 | TRBD2 | NA | CASSRSSGGAVNEQFF | TGCGCCAGCAGCCGCTCCTCGGGGGGGGCCGTTAATGAGCAGTTCTTC
TRBJ2-7 | TRBV7-8 | TRBD1 | NA | CASSWDRNSYEQYF | TGTGCCAGCAGTTGGGACAGGAACTCCTACGAGCAGTACTTC
TRBJ2-5 | TRBV6-1 | NA | NA | CASRATVLQETQYF | TGTGCCAGCAGGGCGACGGTGCTCCAAGAGACCCAGTACTTC
TRBJ2-2 | TRBV11-3 | NA | NA | CASSLDQEQTWTGELFF | TGTGCCAGCAGCTTAGATCAAGAACAGACTTGGACCGGGGAGCTGTTTTTT
TRBJ1-1 | TRBV11-2 | NA | NA | CASSGSLNTEAFF | TGTGCCAGCAGCGGATCACTGAACACTGAAGCTTTCTTT
TRBJ2-7 | TRBV27 | TRBD2 | few | CASSLSSGGPSYEQYF | TGTGCCAGCAGTTTATCTAGCGGGGGGCCATCCTACGAGCAGTACTTC
TRBJ2-3 | TRBV11-3 | TRBD2 | once | CASSTSTSGRAPDTQYF | TGTGCCAGCAGCACCTCGACTAGCGGGAGGGCCCCAGATACGCAGTATTTT
TRBJ1-2 | TRBV7-2 | NA | NA | CASSLRGSSGYTF | TGTGCCAGCAGCTTAAGGGGATCGTCGGGCTACACCTTC
TRBJ1-2 | TRBV4-3 | NA | NA | CASSQGSRYGYTF | TGCGCCAGCAGCCAAGGGTCCAGGTATGGCTACACCTTC
TRBJ1-1 | TRBV13 | NA | few | CASSVRQNTEAFF | TGTGCCAGCAGCGTTAGACAGAACACTGAAGCTTTCTTT
TRBJ2-7 | TRBV19 | TRBD1 | NA | CASSPTGAKGLYEQYF | TGTGCCAGTAGTCCGACAGGGGCAAAGGGTTTATACGAGCAGTACTTC
TRBJ2-5 | TRBV6-5 | NA | NA | CASSPVGETQYF | TGTGCCAGCAGCCCCGTGGGGGAGACCCAGTACTTC
TRBJ2-7 | TRBV11-2 | NA | NA | CASSQDSGGFSYEQYF | TGTGCCAGCAGCCAAGACTCCGGAGGGTTTTCCTACGAGCAGTACTTC
TRBJ2-7 | TRBV5-6 | NA | NA | CASSLAGLTSSYEQYF | TGTGCCAGCAGCTTGGCGGGGCTTACCAGCTCCTACGAGCAGTACTTC
TRBJ2-1 | TRBV7-6 | TRBD1 | NA | CASSQRTGYNEQFF | TGTGCCAGCAGTCAAAGGACAGGTTACAATGAGCAGTTCTTC
TRBJ1-6 | TRBV30 | NA | NA | CAWSKLGSPLHF | TGTGCCTGGAGTAAGCTGGGTTCACCCCTCCACTTT
TRBJ2-6 | TRBV4-3 | NA | NA | CASSQEGTLVTGANVLTF | TGCGCCAGCAGCCAAGAAGGGACCCTAGTTACTGGGGCCAACGTCCTGACTTTC
TRBJ1-1 | TRBV7-6 | NA | once | CASSPRGGNTEAFF | TGTGCCAGCAGCCCACGGGGTGGGAACACTGAAGCTTTCTTT
TRBJ1-2 | TRBV7-2 | NA | NA | CASSLWSVNYGYTF | TGTGCCAGCAGCTTATGGTCAGTAAACTATGGCTACACCTTC
TRBJ2-7 | TRBV2 | NA | NA | CASRENVVGEQYF | TGTGCCAGCAGGGAAAATGTGGTAGGAGAGCAGTACTTC
TRBJ1-1 | TRBV7-2 | NA | NA | CASSPRVGDTEAFF | TGTGCCAGCAGCCCCCGGGTAGGGGACACTGAAGCTTTCTTT
TRBJ1-4 | TRBV9 | TRBD1 | NA | CASSQSQGGQKLFF | TGTGCCAGCAGCCAGTCGCAGGGGGGCCAAAAACTGTTTTTT
TRBJ2-7 | TRBV15 | TRBD1 | NA | CATSRALTGSYEQYF | TGTGCCACCAGCAGGGCCCTGACAGGGAGCTACGAGCAGTACTTC
TRBJ1-1 | TRBV19 | NA | NA | CASSIRSPSTEAFF | TGTGCCAGTAGTATAAGGTCACCGAGCACTGAAGCTTTCTTT